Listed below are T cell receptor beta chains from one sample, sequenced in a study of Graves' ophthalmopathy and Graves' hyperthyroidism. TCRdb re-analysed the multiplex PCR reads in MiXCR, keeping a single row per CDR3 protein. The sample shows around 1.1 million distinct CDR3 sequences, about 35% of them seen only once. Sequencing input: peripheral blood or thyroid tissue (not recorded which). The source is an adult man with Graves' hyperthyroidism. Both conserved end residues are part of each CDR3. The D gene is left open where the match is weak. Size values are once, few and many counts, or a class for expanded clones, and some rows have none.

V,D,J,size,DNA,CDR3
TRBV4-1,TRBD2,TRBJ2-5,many,TGCGCCAGCAGCCAAAGTCGAATAGCGGGTGAGACCCAGTACTTC,CASSQSRIAGETQYF
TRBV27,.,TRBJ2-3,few,TGTGCCAGCAGTTTATTCGGCGGGGAGGCAGATACGCAGTATTTT,CASSLFGGEADTQYF
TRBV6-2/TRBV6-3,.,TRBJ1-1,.,TGTGCCAGCGGGAGGGCTGAAGCTTTCTTT,CASGRAEAFF
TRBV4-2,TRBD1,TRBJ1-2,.,TGTGCCAGCAGCCAAGGCCGAAGGGACAGGGGGAACTATGGCTACACCTTC,CASSQGRRDRGNYGYTF
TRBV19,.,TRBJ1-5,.,TGTGCCAGTCATACCCGGTGGGTTATGAGCAATCAGCCCCAGCATTTT,CASHTRWVMSNQPQHF
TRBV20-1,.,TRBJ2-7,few,TGCAGTGTTAACAGGGTGAGCTCCTACGAGCAGTACTTC,CSVNRVSSYEQYF
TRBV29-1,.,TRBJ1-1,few,TGCAGCGTGGCCTCCCTGAACACTGAAGCTTTCTTT,CSVASLNTEAFF
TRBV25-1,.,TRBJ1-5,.,TGTGCCAGCTCACCCACGACCGGGACGAGCAATCAGCCCCAGCATTTT,CASSPTTGTSNQPQHF
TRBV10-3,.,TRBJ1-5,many,TGTGCCATCAGTGAATTGGACAATCAGCCCCAGCATTTT,CAISELDNQPQHF
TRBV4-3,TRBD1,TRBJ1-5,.,TGCGCCAGCAGCCGCCGGGACAGTAGCAATCAGCCCCAGCATTTT,CASSRRDSSNQPQHF
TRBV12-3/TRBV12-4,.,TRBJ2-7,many,TGTGCCAGCAGTTCCGCTTGGGGCCAGACCTACGAGCAGTACTTC,CASSSAWGQTYEQYF
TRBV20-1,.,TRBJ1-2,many,TGCAGTGCTCTACGGGACACCAACTATGGCTACACCTTC,CSALRDTNYGYTF
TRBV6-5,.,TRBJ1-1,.,TGTGCCATCAGTGAGTCATTTCGGGGATATGACATGAACACTGAAGCTTTCTTT,CAISESFRGYDMNTEAFF
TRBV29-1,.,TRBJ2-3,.,TGCAGCGTAAAGAGGACAGCCGCTAGAACAGATACGCAGTATTTT,CSVKRTAARTDTQYF
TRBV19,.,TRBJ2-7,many,TGTGCCAGTAGTCCAGTGGCGGGACAGAAGTACTTC,CASSPVAGQKYF
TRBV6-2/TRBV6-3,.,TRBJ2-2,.,TGTGCCAGCAGTTATCAGAAGGGGGAGACCGGGGAGCTGTTTTTT,CASSYQKGETGELFF
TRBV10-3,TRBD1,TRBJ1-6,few,TGTGCCATCAGAGCGGGACAGCCGAATTCACCCCTCCACTTT,CAIRAGQPNSPLHF
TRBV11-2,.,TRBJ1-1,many,TGTGCCAGCAGCTTAGATTTGCGAGCTTTCTTT,CASSLDLRAFF
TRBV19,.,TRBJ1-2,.,TGTGCCAGTAGGGAGGACAGCGACGAATACTATGGCTACACCTTC,CASREDSDEYYGYTF
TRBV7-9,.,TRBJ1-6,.,TGTGCCAGCAGTATAGGACGGGATAATTCACCCCTCCACTTT,CASSIGRDNSPLHF
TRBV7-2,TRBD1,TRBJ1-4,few,TGTGCCAGCAGCTTAGCCCCCGGGACAGGAGGTGAAAAACTGTTTTTT,CASSLAPGTGGEKLFF
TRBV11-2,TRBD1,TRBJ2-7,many,TGTGCCAGCAGCCCGCACAGGGGCAGCTACGAGCAGTACTTC,CASSPHRGSYEQYF